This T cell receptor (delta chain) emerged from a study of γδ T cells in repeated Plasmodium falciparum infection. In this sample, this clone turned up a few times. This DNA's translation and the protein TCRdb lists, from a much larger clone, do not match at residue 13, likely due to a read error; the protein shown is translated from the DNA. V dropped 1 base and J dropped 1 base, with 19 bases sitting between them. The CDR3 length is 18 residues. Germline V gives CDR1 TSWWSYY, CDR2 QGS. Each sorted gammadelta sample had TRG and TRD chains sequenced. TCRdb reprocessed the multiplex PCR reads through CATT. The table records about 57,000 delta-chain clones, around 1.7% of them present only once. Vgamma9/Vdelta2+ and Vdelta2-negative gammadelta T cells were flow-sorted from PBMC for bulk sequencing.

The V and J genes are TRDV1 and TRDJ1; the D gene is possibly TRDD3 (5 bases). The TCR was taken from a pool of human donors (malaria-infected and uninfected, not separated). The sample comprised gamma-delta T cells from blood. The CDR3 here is CALGERTTWGPITDKLIF. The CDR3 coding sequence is TGTGCTCTTGGGGAACGCACCACTTGGGGACCTATCACCGATAAACTCATCTTT.